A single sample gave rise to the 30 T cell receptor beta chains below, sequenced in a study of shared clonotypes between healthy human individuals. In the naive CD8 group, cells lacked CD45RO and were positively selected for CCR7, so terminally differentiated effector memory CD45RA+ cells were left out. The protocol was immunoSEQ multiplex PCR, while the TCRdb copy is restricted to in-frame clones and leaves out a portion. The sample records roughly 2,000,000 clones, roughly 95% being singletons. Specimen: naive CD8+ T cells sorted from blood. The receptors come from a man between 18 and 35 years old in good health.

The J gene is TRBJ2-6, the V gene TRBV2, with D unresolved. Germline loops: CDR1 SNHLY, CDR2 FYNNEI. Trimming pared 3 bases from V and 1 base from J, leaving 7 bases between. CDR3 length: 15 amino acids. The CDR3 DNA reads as TGTGCCAGCAGTGACCCCGAGTCTGGGGCCAACGTCCTGACTTTC. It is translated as CASSDPESGANVLTF. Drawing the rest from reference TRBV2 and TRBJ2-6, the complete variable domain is EPEVTQTPSHQVTQMGQEVILRCVPISNHLYFYWYRQILGQKVEFLVSFYNNEISEKSEIFDDQFSVERPDGSNFTLKIRSTKLEDSAMYFCASSDPESGANVLTFGAGSRLTVL.

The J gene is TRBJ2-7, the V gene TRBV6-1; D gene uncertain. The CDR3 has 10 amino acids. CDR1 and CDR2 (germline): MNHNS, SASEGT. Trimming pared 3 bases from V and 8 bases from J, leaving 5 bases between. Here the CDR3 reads CASSDPQQYF. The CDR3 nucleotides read TGTGCCAGCAGTGATCCGCAGCAGTACTTC.

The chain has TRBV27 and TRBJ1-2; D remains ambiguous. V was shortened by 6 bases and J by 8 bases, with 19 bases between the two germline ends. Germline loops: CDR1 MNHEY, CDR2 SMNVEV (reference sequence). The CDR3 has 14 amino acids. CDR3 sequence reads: CASSLPGGLGGYTF. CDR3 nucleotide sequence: TGTGCCAGCAGCCTCCCGGGCGGCTTAGGAGGCTACACCTTC.

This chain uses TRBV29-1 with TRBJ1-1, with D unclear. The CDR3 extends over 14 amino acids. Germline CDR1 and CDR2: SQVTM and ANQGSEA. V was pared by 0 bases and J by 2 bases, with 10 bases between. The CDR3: CSVEEVWENTEAFF. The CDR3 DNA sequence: TGCAGCGTTGAAGAAGTTTGGGAAAACACTGAAGCTTTCTTT. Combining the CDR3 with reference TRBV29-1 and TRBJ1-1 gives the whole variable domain SAVISQKPSRDICQRGTSLTIQCQVDSQVTMMFWYRQQPGQSLTLIATANQGSEATYESGFVIDKFPISRPNLTFSTLTVSNMSPEDSSIYLCSVEEVWENTEAFFGQGTRLTVV.

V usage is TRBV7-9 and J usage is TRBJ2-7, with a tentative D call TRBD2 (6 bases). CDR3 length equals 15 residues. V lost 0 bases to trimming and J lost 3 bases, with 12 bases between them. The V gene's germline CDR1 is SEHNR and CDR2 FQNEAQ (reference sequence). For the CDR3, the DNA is TGTGCCAGCAGCTTAGCGGGGGGACCTCACTACGAGCAGTACTTC. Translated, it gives CASSLAGGPHYEQYF.

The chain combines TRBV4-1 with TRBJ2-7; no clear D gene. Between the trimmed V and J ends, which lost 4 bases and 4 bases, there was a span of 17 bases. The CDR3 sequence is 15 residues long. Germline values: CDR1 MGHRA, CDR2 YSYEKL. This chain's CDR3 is CASSLRDGPTYEQYF. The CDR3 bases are TGCGCCAGCAGCCTGAGAGACGGACCAACTTACGAGCAGTACTTC.

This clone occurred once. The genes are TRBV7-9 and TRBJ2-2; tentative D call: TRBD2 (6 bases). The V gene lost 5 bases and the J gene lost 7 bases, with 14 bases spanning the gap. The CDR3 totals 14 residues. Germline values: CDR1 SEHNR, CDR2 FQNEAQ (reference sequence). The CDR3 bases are TGTGCCAGCAGCCCCCGGGGGATGGACGGGGAGCTGTTTTTT. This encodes CASSPRGMDGELFF.

CDR3 sequence (DNA): TGTGCCAGCAGCTCAACGGACTTCTACGAGCAGTACTTC. This sequence encodes CASSSTDFYEQYF. The V gene is TRBV5-6, the J gene TRBJ2-7; tentative D call: TRBD2 (5 bases). The V end was cut by 3 bases, the J end by 3 bases, with 10 bases between. CDR3 length equals 13 residues. Germline-derived CDR1 and CDR2 are SGHDT and YYEEEE.

This chain's CDR3 is CASSERTGSSYNEQFF. Written as DNA, the CDR3 is TGCGCCAGCAGCGAACGGACAGGGAGCTCCTACAATGAGCAGTTCTTC. V usage is TRBV10-1 and J usage is TRBJ2-1; 8 nucleotides line up with TRBD1. The V segment lost 6 bases and the J segment 0 bases; nucleotides outside the gene matches: 7. CDR1 and CDR2 from the germline V gene are WNHNN and SYGVQD (reference sequence). This CDR3 region has 16 residues.

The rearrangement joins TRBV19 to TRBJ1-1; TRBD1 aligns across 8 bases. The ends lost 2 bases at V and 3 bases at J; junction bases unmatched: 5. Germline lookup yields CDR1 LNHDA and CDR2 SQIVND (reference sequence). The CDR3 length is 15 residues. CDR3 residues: CASSILGQEHTEAFF. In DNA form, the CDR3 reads TGTGCCAGTAGTATACTGGGACAGGAGCACACTGAAGCTTTCTTT. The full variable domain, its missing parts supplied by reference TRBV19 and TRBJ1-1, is DGGITQSPKYLFRKEGQNVTLSCEQNLNHDAMYWYRQDPGQGLRLIYYSQIVNDFQKGDIAEGYSVSREKKESFPLTVTSAQKNPTAFYLCASSILGQEHTEAFFGQGTRLTVV.

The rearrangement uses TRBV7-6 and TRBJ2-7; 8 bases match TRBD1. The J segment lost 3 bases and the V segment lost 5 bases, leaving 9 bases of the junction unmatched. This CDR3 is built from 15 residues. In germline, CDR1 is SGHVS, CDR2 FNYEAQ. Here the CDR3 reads CASSLGQGNIYEQYF. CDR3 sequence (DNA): TGTGCCAGCAGCCTTGGACAGGGCAATATCTACGAGCAGTACTTC.

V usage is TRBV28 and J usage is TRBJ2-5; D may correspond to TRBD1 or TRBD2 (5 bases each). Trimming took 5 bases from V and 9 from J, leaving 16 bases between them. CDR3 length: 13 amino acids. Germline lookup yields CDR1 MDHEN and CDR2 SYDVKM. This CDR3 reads CASSAPGPAAQYF. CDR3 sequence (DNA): TGTGCCAGCAGTGCTCCGGGGCCTGCAGCCCAGTACTTC.

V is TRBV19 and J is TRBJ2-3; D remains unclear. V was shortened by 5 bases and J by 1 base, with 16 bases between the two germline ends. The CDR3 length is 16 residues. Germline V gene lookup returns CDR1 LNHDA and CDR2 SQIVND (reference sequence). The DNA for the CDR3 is TGTGCCAGTAGTGTGTCCGCAAGAAAGGGCACAGATACGCAGTATTTT. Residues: CASSVSARKGTDTQYF.

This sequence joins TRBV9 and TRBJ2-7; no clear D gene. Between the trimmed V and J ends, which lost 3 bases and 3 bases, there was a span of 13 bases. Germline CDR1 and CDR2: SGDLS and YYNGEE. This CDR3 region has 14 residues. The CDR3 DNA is TGTGCCAGCAGCGCCTTGGACGGGTTCTACGAGCAGTACTTC. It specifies CASSALDGFYEQYF.

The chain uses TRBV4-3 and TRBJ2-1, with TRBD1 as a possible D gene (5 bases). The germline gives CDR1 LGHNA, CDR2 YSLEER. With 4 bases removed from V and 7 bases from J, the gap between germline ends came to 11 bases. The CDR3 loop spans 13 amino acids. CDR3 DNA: TGCGCCAGCAGCCTCCTAAGGGGAAATGAGCAGTTCTTC. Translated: CASSLLRGNEQFF.

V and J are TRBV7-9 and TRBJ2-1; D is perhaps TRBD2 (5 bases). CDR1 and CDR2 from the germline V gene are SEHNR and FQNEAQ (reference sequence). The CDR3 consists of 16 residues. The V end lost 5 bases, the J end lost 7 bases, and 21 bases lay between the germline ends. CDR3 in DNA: TGTGCCAGCAGCGCCCCCTCGGACTCCATCTGGAATGAGCAGTTCTTC. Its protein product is CASSAPSDSIWNEQFF. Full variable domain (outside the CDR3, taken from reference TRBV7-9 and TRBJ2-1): DTGVSQNPRHKITKRGQNVTFRCDPISEHNRLYWYRQTLGQGPEFLTYFQNEAQLEKSRLLSDRFSAERPKGSFSTLEIQRTEQGDSAMYLCASSAPSDSIWNEQFFGPGTRLTVL.

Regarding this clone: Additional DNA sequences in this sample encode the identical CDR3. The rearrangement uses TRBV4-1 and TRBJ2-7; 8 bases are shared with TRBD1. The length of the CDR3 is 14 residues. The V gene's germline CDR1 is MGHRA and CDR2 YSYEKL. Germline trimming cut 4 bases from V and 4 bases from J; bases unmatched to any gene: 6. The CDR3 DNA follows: TGCGCCAGCAGCCCAGGACAGGGCGTATACGAGCAGTACTTC. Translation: CASSPGQGVYEQYF.

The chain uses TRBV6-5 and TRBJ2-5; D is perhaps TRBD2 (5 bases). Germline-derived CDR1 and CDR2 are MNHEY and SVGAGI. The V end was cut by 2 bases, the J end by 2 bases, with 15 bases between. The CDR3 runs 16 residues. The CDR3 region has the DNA TGTGCCAGCAGTTACAATATGCTACGGGGACAAGAGACCCAGTACTTC. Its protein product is CASSYNMLRGQETQYF.

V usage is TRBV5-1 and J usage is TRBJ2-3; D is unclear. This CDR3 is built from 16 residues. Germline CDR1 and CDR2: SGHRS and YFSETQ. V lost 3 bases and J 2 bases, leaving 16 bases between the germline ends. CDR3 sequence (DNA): TGCGCCAGCAGCTCGACTTATGGCGGCACCACAGATACGCAGTATTTT. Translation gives CASSSTYGGTTDTQYF.

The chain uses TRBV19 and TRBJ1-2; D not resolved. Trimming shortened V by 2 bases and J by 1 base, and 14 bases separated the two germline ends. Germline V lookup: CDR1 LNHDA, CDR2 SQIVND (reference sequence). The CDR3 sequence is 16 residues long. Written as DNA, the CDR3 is TGTGCCAGTAGTATAAAGGATCCGGGAGGTAACTATGGCTACACCTTC. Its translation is CASSIKDPGGNYGYTF.

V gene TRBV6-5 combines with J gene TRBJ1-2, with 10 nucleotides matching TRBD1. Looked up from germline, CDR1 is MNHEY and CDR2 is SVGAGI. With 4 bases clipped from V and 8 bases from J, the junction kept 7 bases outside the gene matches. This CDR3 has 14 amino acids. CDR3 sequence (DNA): TGTGCCAGCAGTTCGGGACAGGGGACGGGCGGCTACACCTTC. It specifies CASSSGQGTGGYTF.

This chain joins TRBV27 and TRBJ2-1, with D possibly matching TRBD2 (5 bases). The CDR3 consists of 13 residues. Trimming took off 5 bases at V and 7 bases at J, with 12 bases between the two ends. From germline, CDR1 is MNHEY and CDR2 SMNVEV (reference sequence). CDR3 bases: TGTGCCAGCAGTCCCGCGGGTGGTAATGAGCAGTTCTTC. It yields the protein CASSPAGGNEQFF.

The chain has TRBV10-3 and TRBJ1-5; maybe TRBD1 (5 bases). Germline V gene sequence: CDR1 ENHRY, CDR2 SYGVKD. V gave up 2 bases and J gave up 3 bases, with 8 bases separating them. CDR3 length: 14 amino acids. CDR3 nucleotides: TGTGCCATCAGTGAGGGGGGAACCAATCAGCCCCAGCATTTT. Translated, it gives CAISEGGTNQPQHF.

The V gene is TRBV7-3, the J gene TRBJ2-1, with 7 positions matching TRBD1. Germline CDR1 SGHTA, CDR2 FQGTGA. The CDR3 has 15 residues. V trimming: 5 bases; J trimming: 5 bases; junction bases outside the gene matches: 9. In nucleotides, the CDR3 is TGTGCCAGCAGCAGAAGGACAGGAATTAACAATGAGCAGTTCTTC. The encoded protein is CASSRRTGINNEQFF.

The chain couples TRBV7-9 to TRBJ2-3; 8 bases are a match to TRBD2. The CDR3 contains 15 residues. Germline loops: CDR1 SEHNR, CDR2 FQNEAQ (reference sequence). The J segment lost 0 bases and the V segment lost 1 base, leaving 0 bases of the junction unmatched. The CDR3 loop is CASSLGLASTDTQYF. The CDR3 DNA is TGTGCCAGCAGCTTAGGACTAGCGAGCACAGATACGCAGTATTTT. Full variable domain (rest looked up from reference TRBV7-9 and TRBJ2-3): DTGVSQNPRHKITKRGQNVTFRCDPISEHNRLYWYRQTLGQGPEFLTYFQNEAQLEKSRLLSDRFSAERPKGSFSTLEIQRTEQGDSAMYLCASSLGLASTDTQYFGPGTRLTVL.

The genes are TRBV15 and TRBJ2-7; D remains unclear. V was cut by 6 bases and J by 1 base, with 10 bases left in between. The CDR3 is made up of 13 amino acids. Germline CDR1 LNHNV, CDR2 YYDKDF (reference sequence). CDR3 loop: CATRVLGSYEQYF. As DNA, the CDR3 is TGTGCCACCAGGGTCCTGGGGTCCTACGAGCAGTACTTC.

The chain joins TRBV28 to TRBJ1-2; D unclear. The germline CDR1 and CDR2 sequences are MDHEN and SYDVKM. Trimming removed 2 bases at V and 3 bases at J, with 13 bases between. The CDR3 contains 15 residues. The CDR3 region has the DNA TGTGCCAGCAGTTTAGACGGTAGCGTCTACTATGGCTACACCTTC. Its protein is CASSLDGSVYYGYTF.

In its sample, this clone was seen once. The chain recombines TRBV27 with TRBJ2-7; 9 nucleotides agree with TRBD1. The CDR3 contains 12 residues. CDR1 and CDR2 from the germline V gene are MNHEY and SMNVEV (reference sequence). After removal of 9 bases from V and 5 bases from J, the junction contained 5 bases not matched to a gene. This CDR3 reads CASWTGVNEQYF. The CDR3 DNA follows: TGTGCCAGTTGGACAGGGGTTAACGAGCAGTACTTC.

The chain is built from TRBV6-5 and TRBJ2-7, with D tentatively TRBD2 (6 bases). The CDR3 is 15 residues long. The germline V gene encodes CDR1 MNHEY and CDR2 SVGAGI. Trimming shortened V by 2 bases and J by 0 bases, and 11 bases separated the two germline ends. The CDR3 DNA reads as TGTGCCAGCAGTTACACGGGAGCCGACTCCTACGAGCAGTACTTC. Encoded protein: CASSYTGADSYEQYF.

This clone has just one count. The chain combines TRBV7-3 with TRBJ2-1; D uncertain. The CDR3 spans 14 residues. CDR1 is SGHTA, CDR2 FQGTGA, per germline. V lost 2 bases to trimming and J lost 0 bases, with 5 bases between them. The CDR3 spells CASSLSGSYNEQFF. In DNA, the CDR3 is TGTGCCAGCAGCTTATCGGGCTCCTACAATGAGCAGTTCTTC. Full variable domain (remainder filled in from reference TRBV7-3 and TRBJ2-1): GAGVSQTPSNKVTEKGKYVELRCDPISGHTALYWYRQSLGQGPEFLIYFQGTGAADDSGLPNDRFFAVRPEGSVSTLKIQRTERGDSAVYLCASSLSGSYNEQFFGPGTRLTVL.